This T cell receptor (beta chain) was found in a study of blood T cell repertoires in COVID-19. Study background: Whether acute or convalescent, the COVID-19 samples came from the United States, Italy and Spain. The analysed material was cDNA or gDNA that came from T cells, B-cell-depleted T cells, or PBMCs.

The CDR3 length is 13 residues. Germline lookup yields CDR1 MNHEY and CDR2 SVGAGI. Unmatched junction bases numbered 7, after V lost 8 bases and J lost 5 bases. In the original workflow: Amplification of reference gene primers was used by the study to estimate nucleated cell counts. Method: immunoSEQ multiplex PCR; TCRdb's copy keeps in-frame clones and lacks some. V and J calls and clone size are as listed in that table; D and trimming were resolved from the DNA. Of 150,000 or so clones detected, around nine tenths appear once; the ten largest clones hold under 6%. This TCR came from a human donor in a cohort sampled during active COVID-19. The source material was peripheral blood. The chain joins TRBV6-5 to TRBJ1-2, with TRBD1 matching over 8 bases. In nucleotides, the CDR3 is TGTGCCAGCCTGGGGACAGGAGGGTATGGCTACACCTTC. It codes for CASLGTGGYGYTF.